The 12 T cell receptor beta chains presented below share a single source sample, sequenced in a study of T cells in Graves' hyperthyroidism and ophthalmopathy. Authors of the study amplified TCR beta CDR3 regions from RNA transcripts. An initial round of RT-PCR targeting the TCR CDR3 relied on the HTBI primer set. MiXCR was run by TCRdb on the multiplex PCR reads, yielding one entry per CDR3 protein. The sample consists of nearly 600,000 distinct CDR3 sequences, 14% of them appearing once. The material sequenced was blood. The receptors originated from a woman between 18 and 29 years old with Graves' ophthalmopathy.

In this sample, this clonotype turned up many times. The CDR3 loop is CASSPRTASGVQETQYF. In nucleotides, the CDR3 is TGTGCCAGCAGTCCCCGAACGGCTAGCGGGGTACAAGAGACCCAGTACTTC. This chain uses TRBV2 with TRBJ2-5; 9 bases are a match to TRBD2. The CDR3 loop spans 17 amino acids. The V and J ends lost 5 bases and 2 bases, in that order; junction bases with no gene match: 12. Per the germline V gene, CDR1 is SNHLY and CDR2 is FYNNEI.

This clonotype appeared a few times. The chain links TRBV4-1 to TRBJ2-5; no reliable D call. Germline V gene sequence: CDR1 MGHRA, CDR2 YSYEKL. V was shortened by 8 bases and J by 2 bases, with 15 bases between the two germline ends. The CDR3 totals 14 residues. The DNA for the CDR3 is TGCGCCAGCTCCCCGTCCTCGTTTCAAGAGACCCAGTACTTC. Translating gives CASSPSSFQETQYF.

This clonotype was found a few times. The chain couples TRBV7-9 to TRBJ2-5; no reliable D call. This CDR3 contains 15 residues. Germline assignment: CDR1 SEHNR and CDR2 FQNEAQ (reference sequence). V was pared by 9 bases and J by 0 bases, with 17 bases between. The CDR3 sequence is CASRVGQADQETQYF. The CDR3 nucleotides read TGTGCCAGTAGGGTCGGCCAGGCCGACCAAGAGACCCAGTACTTC.

This clonotype was counted only a few times. The chain is built from TRBV19 and TRBJ2-5; 7 bases align to TRBD1. From germline, CDR1 is LNHDA and CDR2 SQIVND (reference sequence). V shed 7 bases and J 3 bases; nucleotides not matched to a gene: 8. This CDR3 region has 14 residues. CDR3 sequence (DNA): TGTGCCAGTACCCCGGGACAGCTCAAAGAGACCCAGTACTTC. Residues: CASTPGQLKETQYF.

The V call is TRBV11-2, the J call TRBJ2-1; TRBD2 agrees at 10 bases. The CDR3 has 20 amino acids. V dropped 1 base and J dropped 4; count of bases not matched to a gene: 16. Per germline, CDR1 SGHAT and CDR2 FQNNGV. CDR3 nucleotides: TGTGCCAGCAGCTTAGTTACGGGGCTAGCGGGAGCAAGGGCATACAATGAGCAGTTCTTC. Translated, it gives CASSLVTGLAGARAYNEQFF. The whole variable domain, filled in from reference TRBV11-2 and TRBJ2-1, reads EAGVAQSPRYKIIEKRQSVAFWCNPISGHATLYWYQQILGQGPKLLIQFQNNGVVDDSQLPKDRFSAERLKGVDSTLKIQPAKLEDSAVYLCASSLVTGLAGARAYNEQFFGPGTRLTVL.

The chain links TRBV19 to TRBJ2-7; 9 bases agree with TRBD1. There are 14 residues in the CDR3. Trimming removed 7 bases from V and 0 bases from J; junction bases left unmatched: 4. CDR1 is LNHDA and CDR2 is SQIVND in the germline V gene (reference sequence). CDR3 residues: CASTRQGDSYEQYF. CDR3 DNA: TGTGCCAGTACCCGACAGGGGGACTCCTACGAGCAGTACTTC.

This clonotype was picked up a small number of times. This chain connects TRBV27 to TRBJ1-1, with 7 bases that match TRBD1. The V gene end was trimmed by 1 base and the J gene end by 7 bases; junction bases not matched to a gene: 6. CDR3 size: 14 residues. CDR1 is MNHEY, CDR2 SMNVEV, per germline (reference sequence). The CDR3 DNA sequence: TGTGCCAGCAGTTTATGGAAGGGGGCAGGTGAAGCTTTCTTT. Translation gives CASSLWKGAGEAFF.

This clonotype was recorded at least ten times. The chain has TRBV12-3 or TRBV12-4 and TRBJ2-5, with 7 nucleotides matching TRBD2. Trimming cost V 3 bases and J 5 bases; bases outside gene matches: 9. This CDR3 is built from 15 residues. The CDR3, as DNA: TGTGCCAGCAGTTTGTTGCGGGAGCCTCTGGAGACCCAGTACTTC. Translation gives CASSLLREPLETQYF.

The chain joins TRBV4-2 to TRBJ2-5; 9 bases fit TRBD2. The V gene end was trimmed by 6 bases and the J gene end by 4 bases; junction bases not matched to a gene: 15. Per the germline V gene, CDR1 is LGHNA and CDR2 is YNFKEQ. This CDR3 comprises 17 residues. The chain's CDR3 is CASRHTSGPPWRETQYF. CDR3 DNA sequence: TGTGCCAGCAGACATACTAGCGGGCCACCCTGGAGAGAGACCCAGTACTTC.

This clonotype was recorded at least ten times. This sequence joins TRBV24-1 and TRBJ1-2, with D possibly being TRBD1 (5 bases). Trimming stripped 3 bases from V and 5 bases from J, with 9 bases between. The V gene's germline CDR1 is KGHDR and CDR2 SFDVKD. The CDR3 has 13 residues. DNA of the CDR3: TGTGCCACCAGTGATCAGGGAGGGTATGGCTACACCTTC. Protein: CATSDQGGYGYTF.

This clonotype has at least ten counts. The rearrangement joins TRBV7-8 to TRBJ1-6, with no clear D. The CDR3 contains 16 residues. The germline V gene encodes CDR1 SGHVS and CDR2 FQNEAQ. V was pared by 4 bases and J by 8 bases, with 18 bases between. The CDR3 bases are TGTGCCAGCAGCTCAATCCCCCCCAACGGGGATTCACCCCTCCACTTT. Protein sequence: CASSSIPPNGDSPLHF.

J is TRBJ2-2 and V is TRBV19; 9 bases agree with TRBD1. Trimming at V came to 1 base and at J to 0 bases, leaving 6 bases not matched to a gene. This CDR3 spans 18 amino acids. The germline V gene encodes CDR1 LNHDA and CDR2 SQIVND (reference sequence). CDR3 in amino acids: CASSIGTGATSNTGELFF. CDR3 bases: TGTGCCAGTAGTATAGGGACAGGGGCCACATCGAACACCGGGGAGCTGTTTTTT.